This T cell receptor beta chain originates from a study of blood T cell repertoires in COVID-19. Background on the study: Sites across the United States, Italy and Spain contributed samples from acute and convalescent COVID-19. From T cells, B-cell-depleted T cells, or PBMCs came the material, which was cDNA or gDNA.

Authors' analysis steps: Reference gene primer amplification in the assay estimated nucleated cell counts. Assay used: immunoSEQ multiplex PCR; TCRdb lists only in-frame clones, some missing. Clone size and the V and J calls come from that table; the DNA yielded D and trimming. The table has 120,000 or so clones, 65% to 90% seen once. V was clipped by 0 bases and J by 7 bases, with 4 bases between them. CDR1 is LNHNV, CDR2 YYDKDF, per germline (reference sequence). The CDR3 loop spans 13 amino acids. About this clone itself: The same CDR3 is also encoded by other DNA sequences in this sample.

The chain uses TRBV15 and TRBJ1-6, with unresolved D. The TCR comes from a human donor in a cohort sampled during active COVID-19. Sequencing input: peripheral blood. CDR3 sequence (DNA): TGTGCCACCAGCAGAGATTCGAATTCACCCCTCCACTTT. It specifies CATSRDSNSPLHF.